This T cell receptor beta chain came from a study of cytomegalovirus exposure and HLA in healthy donors. Study at large: An earlier analysis found around 100 million unique TCR beta sequences from roughly 170 million T cells.

Both 60 Vbeta primers and 13 Jbeta primers went into the PCR. TCRdb's table, derived via immunoSEQ multiplex PCR, lists solely in-frame clones and lacks some. This sample has 250,000 to 350,000 clones, with roughly 89% found just once. Study results and limitations: CMV serostatus was the sole immune exposure information available. Being productive about 87% or about 30% of the time was typical of most TCR beta V segments in an earlier analysis.

This CDR3 region has 15 residues. Per the germline V gene, CDR1 is SGHRS and CDR2 is YFSETQ. The ends were cut back, 0 bases at V and 0 bases at J, with 7 bases in the middle. This clone was detected a few times. No antigen is known for it. The TCR originated in a man aged 35 to 55 in good health and CMV-seropositive. The sequencing input was PBMCs. The chain combines TRBV5-1 with TRBJ2-1; D uncertain. DNA of the CDR3: TGCGCCAGCAGCTTGGTTAAGAGCTCCTACAATGAGCAGTTCTTC. Its translation is CASSLVKSSYNEQFF.